This T cell receptor beta chain emerged from a study of T cell responses to AZD1222 COVID-19 vaccine. Looked up from germline, CDR1 is MDHEN and CDR2 is SYDVKM. V lost 7 bases and J 5 bases, leaving 15 bases between the germline ends. The CDR3 consists of 14 residues. TCRdb's copy holds only in-frame clones and misses some; the assay was immunoSEQ multiplex PCR. This table holds around 140,000 clones, around 90% found once. This chain joins TRBV28 and TRBJ1-5; D is undetermined. This receptor was obtained from an adult who received the MenACWY meningococcal vaccine as a control. This material consisted of peripheral blood, taken 28 days after the second dose of the MenACWY control vaccine. As DNA, the CDR3 is TGTGCCAGCACCAACCCGACGTCGCATCAGCCCCAGCATTTT. As protein: CASTNPTSHQPQHF. Full variable domain (rest looked up from reference TRBV28 and TRBJ1-5): DVKVTQSSRYLVKRTGEKVFLECVQDMDHENMFWYRQDPGLGLRLIYFSYDVKMKEKGDIPEGYSVSREKKERFSLILESASTNQTSMYLCASTNPTSHQPQHFGDGTRLSIL.